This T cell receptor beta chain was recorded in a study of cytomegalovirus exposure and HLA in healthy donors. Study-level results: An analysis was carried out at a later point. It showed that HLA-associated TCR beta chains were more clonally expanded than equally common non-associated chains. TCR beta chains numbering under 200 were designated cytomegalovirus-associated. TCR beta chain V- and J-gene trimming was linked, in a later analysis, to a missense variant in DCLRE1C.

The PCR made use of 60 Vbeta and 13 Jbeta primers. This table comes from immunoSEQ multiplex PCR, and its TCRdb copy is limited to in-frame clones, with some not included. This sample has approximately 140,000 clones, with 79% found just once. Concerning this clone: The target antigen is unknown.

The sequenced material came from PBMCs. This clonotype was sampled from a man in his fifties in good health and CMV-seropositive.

The CDR3 here is CASSRRGEGGTEAFF. The CDR3 DNA sequence: TGTGCCAGCAGCCGTCGTGGTGAAGGGGGCACTGAAGCTTTCTTT. The V call is TRBV7-2, the J call TRBJ1-1; possible D gene TRBD1, 6 bases. V was cut by 5 bases and J by 4 bases, with 17 bases left in between. Germline V lookup: CDR1 SGHTA, CDR2 FQGNSA. This CDR3 contains 15 residues.